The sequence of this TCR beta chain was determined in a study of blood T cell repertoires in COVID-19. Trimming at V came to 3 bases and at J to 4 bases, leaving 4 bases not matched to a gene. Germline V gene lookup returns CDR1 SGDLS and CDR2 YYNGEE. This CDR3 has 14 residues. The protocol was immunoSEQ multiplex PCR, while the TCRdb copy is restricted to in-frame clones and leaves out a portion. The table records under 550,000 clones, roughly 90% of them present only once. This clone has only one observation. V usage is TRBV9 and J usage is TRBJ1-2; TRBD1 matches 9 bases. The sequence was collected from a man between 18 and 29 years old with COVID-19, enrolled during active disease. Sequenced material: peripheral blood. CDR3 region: CASSGQGVGYGYTF. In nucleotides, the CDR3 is TGTGCCAGCAGCGGACAGGGGGTCGGCTATGGCTACACCTTC.